Described below is a single T cell receptor (beta chain) sequence and its context. The V and J ends lost 0 bases and 7 bases respectively, with 10 bases between them. The CDR3 length is 15 residues. Germline lookup yields CDR1 SEHNR and CDR2 FQNEAQ (reference sequence). Only in-frame clones appear in the TCRdb table, and some are missing; sequencing was by immunoSEQ multiplex PCR. The sample holds 84,000 or so clones, 88% seen once. This record belongs to a study of T cell responses to AZD1222 COVID-19 vaccine. The receptor was derived from an adult in good health. This specimen consisted of peripheral blood, obtained on day 0 of AZD1222 vaccination. The genes are TRBV7-9 and TRBJ1-6; TRBD1 is a possible D gene (5 bases). DNA of the CDR3: TGTGCCAGCAGCTTAGCCTTCCGGGGGAATTCACCCCTCCACTTT. Translation: CASSLAFRGNSPLHF.